The 27 T cell receptor beta chains below were found in one sample sequenced in a study of blood T cell repertoires in COVID-19. The method was immunoSEQ multiplex PCR; TCRdb's version includes in-frame clones alone and lacks a portion of them. The sample shows tens of thousands of clones, more than 70% of them seen only once. Sequenced: peripheral blood. The receptors stem from a man aged 60 to 69 with active COVID-19.

V usage is TRBV5-1 and J usage is TRBJ2-3; TRBD2 agrees at 14 bases. The CDR3 runs to 16 residues. V gave up 4 bases and J gave up 4 bases; unmatched junction bases: 5. From germline, CDR1 is SGHRS and CDR2 YFSETQ. CDR3 sequence (DNA): TGCGCCAGCAGCCGGGGACTAGCGGGAGCGTCAGATACGCAGTATTTT. Its protein is CASSRGLAGASDTQYF.

Here the CDR3 DNA reads TGTGCCAGCAGCGAGGGGGCAACCTACAATGAGCAGTTCTTC. Translating gives CASSEGATYNEQFF. V is TRBV14 and J is TRBJ2-1; TRBD1 matches at 7 bases. The CDR3 length is 14 residues. From germline, CDR1 is SGHDN and CDR2 FVKESK. Trimming removed 5 bases from V and 2 bases from J; junction bases left unmatched: 3.

V and J are TRBV29-1 and TRBJ2-1; TRBD2 aligns across 15 bases. The CDR3 totals 19 residues. Germline loops: CDR1 SQVTM, CDR2 ANQGSEA. J was trimmed by 0 bases and V by 2 bases; bases with no gene match: 8. The CDR3 sequence is CSVERGLAGGFSSYNEQFF. The CDR3, as DNA: TGCAGCGTTGAAAGGGGACTAGCGGGAGGATTTAGCTCCTACAATGAGCAGTTCTTC.

The V call is TRBV5-1, the J call TRBJ1-3; D call uncertain. V was clipped by 0 bases and J by 4 bases, with 2 bases between them. Germline CDR1 and CDR2: SGHRS and YFSETQ. The CDR3 covers 12 residues. The CDR3 spells CASSLAGNTIYF. The CDR3 DNA is TGCGCCAGCAGCTTGGCGGGAAACACCATATATTTT.

The chain links TRBV24-1 to TRBJ1-1; 8 bases are shared with TRBD1. The CDR3 length is 14 residues. Germline loops: CDR1 KGHDR, CDR2 SFDVKD. After removal of 7 bases from V and 1 base from J, the junction contained 4 bases not matched to a gene. This CDR3 reads CATRGTGGNTEAFF. CDR3 sequence (DNA): TGTGCCACCAGGGGGACAGGTGGGAACACTGAAGCTTTCTTT.

This clone was seen just once. The rearrangement links TRBV6-5 to TRBJ2-5, with 8 bases lining up with TRBD2. This CDR3 has 14 amino acids. J lost 5 bases, V lost 5 bases, and 7 bases had no gene match. Germline values: CDR1 MNHEY, CDR2 SVGAGI. In DNA form, the CDR3 reads TGTGCCAGCAGTCCACGGGGGGGCGGCGAGACCCAGTACTTC. Translating gives CASSPRGGGETQYF.

This rearrangement joins TRBV2 to TRBJ2-2; 13 bases are shared with TRBD2. The V gene end was trimmed by 4 bases and the J gene end by 1 base; junction bases not matched to a gene: 0. Germline-derived CDR1 and CDR2 are SNHLY and FYNNEI. There are 16 residues in the CDR3. The CDR3 nucleotides are TGTGCCAGCAGTGGGACTAGCGGGAGGAACACCGGGGAGCTGTTTTTT. Protein: CASSGTSGRNTGELFF. Variable domain in full (rest from reference TRBV2 and TRBJ2-2): EPEVTQTPSHQVTQMGQEVILRCVPISNHLYFYWYRQILGQKVEFLVSFYNNEISEKSEIFDDQFSVERPDGSNFTLKIRSTKLEDSAMYFCASSGTSGRNTGELFFGEGSRLTVL.

In this sample, this clone turned up once. This rearrangement joins TRBV11-1 to TRBJ2-2; TRBD1 agrees at 7 bases. The CDR3 has 15 amino acids. Germline CDR1 and CDR2: SGHAT and FQDESV (reference sequence). With V trimmed by 3 bases and J by 3 bases, 4 bases remained unmatched. The CDR3 here is CASSFAGQDTGELFF. The CDR3 DNA follows: TGTGCCAGCAGCTTTGCCGGACAGGACACCGGGGAGCTGTTTTTT.

The V call is TRBV9, the J call TRBJ2-1; 8 nucleotides line up with TRBD2. Per the germline V gene, CDR1 is SGDLS and CDR2 is YYNGEE. CDR3 size: 14 residues. V shed 3 bases and J 8 bases; nucleotides not matched to a gene: 7. The CDR3 nucleotides are TGTGCCAGCAGCGCGGGAGGGCCAGGCTATGAGCAGTTCTTC. Its protein product is CASSAGGPGYEQFF.

The chain combines TRBV5-1 with TRBJ2-3; TRBD2 aligns across 11 bases. V shed 4 bases, J shed 2 bases, and the junction held 6 bases outside the gene matches. The germline V gene has CDR1 SGHRS and CDR2 YFSETQ. This CDR3 has 16 residues. This chain's CDR3 is CASSRPGLADTDTQYF. CDR3 DNA sequence: TGCGCCAGCAGCCGACCGGGACTAGCGGACACAGATACGCAGTATTTT.

Here the CDR3 DNA reads TGTGCCAGCTCACGCACCGGGACAGGGGTCGGCGAGCAGTACTTC. Amino acids: CASSRTGTGVGEQYF. This chain connects TRBV18 to TRBJ2-7, with 10 bases aligning to TRBD1. The CDR3 has 15 residues. The junction had 9 bases not matched to a gene; V was cut back by 4 bases and J by 6 bases. CDR1 is KGHSH and CDR2 is LQKENI in the germline V gene.

This clone was counted a few times. The chain uses TRBV9 and TRBJ2-3, with a weak D call TRBD1 (5 bases). The ends were cut back, 1 base at V and 5 bases at J, with 5 bases in the middle. The CDR3 contains 12 residues. The germline V gene encodes CDR1 SGDLS and CDR2 YYNGEE. CDR3 in DNA: TGTGCCAGCAGCGTACAGGGAGATACGCAGTATTTT. The encoded protein is CASSVQGDTQYF.

Only a few counts were recorded for this clone. The chain carries TRBV27 and TRBJ2-7, with 9 bases identical to TRBD2. CDR1 and CDR2 from the germline V gene are MNHEY and SMNVEV (reference sequence). After removal of 2 bases from V and 5 bases from J, the junction contained 4 bases not matched to a gene. The CDR3 is 14 amino acids. The DNA of the CDR3 is TGTGCCAGCAGTTTAACTAGCGGGTCCCACGAGCAGTACTTC. Its translation: CASSLTSGSHEQYF.

This clone was observed once. Other DNA sequences in this specimen translate into the identical CDR3. The V call is TRBV9, the J call TRBJ2-1, with 7 bases fitting TRBD2. The CDR3 consists of 15 residues. The junction had 1 base not matched to a gene; V was cut back by 1 base and J by 0 bases. Per germline, CDR1 SGDLS and CDR2 YYNGEE. The CDR3 loop reads CASSVLAASYNEQFF. The CDR3 DNA sequence: TGTGCCAGCAGCGTACTAGCGGCCTCCTACAATGAGCAGTTCTTC.

The gene calls are TRBV7-8 and TRBJ1-1; TRBD1 might be the D (5 bases). This CDR3 spans 16 amino acids. Per the germline V gene, CDR1 is SGHVS and CDR2 is FQNEAQ. The ends were cut back, 5 bases at V and 4 bases at J, with 20 bases in the middle. For the CDR3, the DNA is TGTGCCAGCAGCCCCGACCTAACAGGTGGCGGCACTGAAGCTTTCTTT. It specifies CASSPDLTGGGTEAFF.

The chain joins TRBV6-6 to TRBJ1-2; maybe TRBD1 (5 bases). V lost 6 bases, J lost 7 bases, and 12 bases lay in between. The CDR3 covers 12 residues. From germline, CDR1 is MNHNY and CDR2 SVGAGI (reference sequence). CDR3 sequence reads: CASSPGLGGYTF. In nucleotides, the CDR3 is TGTGCCAGCAGCCCAGGGTTGGGTGGCTACACCTTC.

The V gene is TRBV5-1, the J gene TRBJ2-3, with 8 bases lining up with TRBD1. The length of the CDR3 is 15 residues. V was clipped by 6 bases and J by 2 bases; unmatched bases: 8. From germline, CDR1 is SGHRS and CDR2 YFSETQ. The CDR3 DNA is TGCGCCAGCAAACCCCGGACAGGGAACACAGATACGCAGTATTTT. This gives the protein CASKPRTGNTDTQYF.

The chain combines TRBV10-3 with TRBJ2-7; TRBD2 aligns across 9 bases. With 6 bases clipped from V and 2 bases from J, the junction kept 11 bases outside the gene matches. This CDR3 is built from 16 residues. Germline values: CDR1 ENHRY, CDR2 SYGVKD. The CDR3 here is CAISPTSGSFPYEQYF. The CDR3 DNA reads TGTGCCATCAGCCCGACTAGCGGCTCCTTTCCCTACGAGCAGTACTTC.

The chain uses TRBV11-2 and TRBJ2-7, with 10 bases that match TRBD2. V was pared by 5 bases and J by 5 bases, with 3 bases of the junction left unmatched. From germline, CDR1 is SGHAT and CDR2 FQNNGV. The CDR3 runs 13 residues. The CDR3 spells CASSPLAGNEQYF. In DNA, the CDR3 is TGTGCCAGCAGCCCACTAGCGGGAAACGAGCAGTACTTC.

The V call is TRBV7-6, the J call TRBJ2-5, with 13 nucleotides matching TRBD2. The CDR3 length is 15 residues. In germline, CDR1 is SGHVS, CDR2 FNYEAQ. J was trimmed by 5 bases and V by 3 bases; bases with no gene match: 3. The CDR3 reads CASSFTSGRVETQYF. The CDR3 bases are TGTGCCAGCAGCTTCACTAGCGGGAGGGTGGAGACCCAGTACTTC.

The V call is TRBV5-5, the J call TRBJ1-5; 7 bases agree with TRBD1. Trimming removed 5 bases from V and 6 bases from J; junction bases left unmatched: 11. The CDR3 consists of 15 residues. CDR1 is SGHKS and CDR2 is YYEKEE in the germline V gene (reference sequence). In nucleotides, the CDR3 is TGTGCCAGCAGTTCGGACAGGTTTGTTGGTCAGCCCCAGCATTTT. It codes for CASSSDRFVGQPQHF.

The V gene is TRBV3-1 (or the pseudogene TRBV3-2), the J gene TRBJ2-3, with 12 nucleotides matching TRBD2. The CDR3 totals 17 residues. V was clipped by 1 base and J by 4 bases; unmatched bases: 6. The germline CDR1 and CDR2 sequences are LGHDT and YNNKEL (reference sequence). The DNA for the CDR3 is TGTGCCAGCAGCCAAGGGTTACTAGCGGGAGGAGCAGATACGCAGTATTTT. Translating it yields CASSQGLLAGGADTQYF.

The rearrangement joins TRBV5-1 to TRBJ2-1; the match to TRBD2 covers 11 bases. CDR1 and CDR2 from the germline V gene are SGHRS and YFSETQ. CDR3 size: 17 residues. V dropped 4 bases and J dropped 8; count of bases not matched to a gene: 14. The CDR3 region is CASSPPLAGVRVHEQFF. DNA for the CDR3: TGCGCCAGCAGCCCGCCACTAGCGGGAGTCAGGGTCCATGAGCAGTTCTTC.

The rearrangement links TRBV7-3 to TRBJ1-1, with 9 nucleotides matching TRBD1. There are 15 residues in the CDR3. Germline CDR1 reads SGHTA; CDR2 reads FQGTGA. V trimming: 4 bases; J trimming: 5 bases; junction bases outside the gene matches: 8. CDR3 sequence reads: CASSSNRDRETEAFF. CDR3 nucleotide sequence: TGTGCCAGCAGCTCCAACCGGGACAGGGAGACTGAAGCTTTCTTT.

The chain employs TRBV27 and TRBJ2-1; possibly TRBD2 for D (5 bases). Germline V CDR1 and CDR2: MNHEY, SMNVEV (reference sequence). The CDR3 has 15 residues. The ends were cut back, 3 bases at V and 4 bases at J, with 13 bases in the middle. The CDR3 DNA sequence: TGTGCCAGCAGTTTCGGACTCACACCGTACAATGAGCAGTTCTTC. It yields the protein CASSFGLTPYNEQFF.

The V gene is TRBV6-5, the J gene TRBJ2-7; 11 bases are a match to TRBD2. Germline loops: CDR1 MNHEY, CDR2 SVGAGI. J lost 0 bases, V lost 4 bases, and 5 bases had no gene match. The CDR3 consists of 16 residues. This CDR3 is CASSSPGLAGSYEQYF. Written as DNA, the CDR3 is TGTGCCAGCAGTTCCCCAGGACTAGCGGGCTCCTACGAGCAGTACTTC.

This rearrangement joins TRBV7-8 to TRBJ2-1; D is perhaps TRBD2 (6 bases). Trimming removed 2 bases from V and 5 bases from J, with 19 bases in between. The CDR3 totals 17 residues. The germline V gene has CDR1 SGHVS and CDR2 FQNEAQ. CDR3 residues: CASSLYPTGESNNEQFF. DNA of the CDR3: TGTGCCAGCAGCTTATACCCCACGGGGGAGTCTAACAATGAGCAGTTCTTC.